The source of this T cell receptor (beta chain) is a study of blood T cell repertoires in COVID-19. V was pared by 5 bases and J by 5 bases, with 16 bases between. Germline values: CDR1 SGHTA, CDR2 FQGTGA. This CDR3 comprises 15 residues. Authors' analysis steps: Using reference gene primer amplification, nucleated cell counts were estimated. Repertoires were generated with immunoSEQ multiplex PCR, while TCRdb's copy carries only in-frame clones and drops some. V, J and clone size were drawn from that table, and D and trimming were deduced from the DNA. The sample includes over 95,000 clones, around 83% of them seen just once.

The specimen sequenced was peripheral blood. The sequence derives from a woman aged 60-75 years with COVID-19, enrolled during active disease. The rearrangement uses TRBV7-3 and TRBJ2-1; D possibly corresponds to TRBD1 (5 bases). The CDR3 is CASSAPWGKDNEQFF. The CDR3 DNA reads as TGTGCCAGCAGCGCCCCTTGGGGCAAAGACAATGAGCAGTTCTTC.